The following is a T cell receptor (beta chain) sequence with its context. Its antigen is not identified. The CDR3 has 13 residues. Trimming took off 1 base at V and 4 bases at J, with 8 bases between the two ends. The sample originates from a study of cytomegalovirus exposure and HLA in healthy donors. Although they were nominally healthy when sampled, donors likely had unrecorded immune exposures. Researchers ran the PCR with 60 Vbeta and 13 Jbeta primers. This table comes from immunoSEQ multiplex PCR, and its TCRdb copy is limited to in-frame clones, with some not included. The sample table sets out roughly 51,000 clones. The study, taken as a whole, reports: V- and J-gene trimming of TCR beta was linked (in a later analysis) to a missense DCLRE1C variant. Common viral pathogens seemed, in a later analysis, to connect with several of the most significant clusters.

Material: PBMCs. This clonotype originated in a male donor in good health and CMV-seropositive. J is TRBJ1-2 and V is TRBV5-3; no definite D call. TRBV5-3 carries the ORF label, with uncertain function. Written as DNA, the CDR3 is TGTGCCAGAAGCTTGTCCATGAGCTATGGCTACACCTTC. It yields the protein CARSLSMSYGYTF.